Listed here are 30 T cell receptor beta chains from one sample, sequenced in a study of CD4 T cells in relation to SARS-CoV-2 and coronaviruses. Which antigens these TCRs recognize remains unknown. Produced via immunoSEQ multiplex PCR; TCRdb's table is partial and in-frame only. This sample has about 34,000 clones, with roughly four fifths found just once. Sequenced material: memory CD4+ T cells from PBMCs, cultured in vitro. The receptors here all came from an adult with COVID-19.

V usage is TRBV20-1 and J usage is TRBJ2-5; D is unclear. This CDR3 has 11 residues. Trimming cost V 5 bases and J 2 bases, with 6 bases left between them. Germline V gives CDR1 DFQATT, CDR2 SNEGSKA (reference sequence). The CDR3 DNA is TGCAGTGCTCCCGAACAAGAGACCCAGTACTTC. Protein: CSAPEQETQYF.

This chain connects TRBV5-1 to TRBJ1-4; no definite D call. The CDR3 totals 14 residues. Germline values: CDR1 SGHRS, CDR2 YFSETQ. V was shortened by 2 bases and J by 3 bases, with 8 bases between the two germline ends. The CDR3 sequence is CASSFRPANEKLFF. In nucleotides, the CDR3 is TGCGCCAGCAGCTTCAGGCCAGCTAATGAAAAACTGTTTTTT.

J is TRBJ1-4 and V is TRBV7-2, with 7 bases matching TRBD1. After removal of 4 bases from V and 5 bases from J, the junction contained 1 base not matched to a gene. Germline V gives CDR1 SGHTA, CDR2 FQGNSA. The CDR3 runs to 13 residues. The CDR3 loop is CASSSQGNEKLFF. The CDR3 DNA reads TGTGCCAGCAGCTCACAGGGGAATGAAAAACTGTTTTTT.

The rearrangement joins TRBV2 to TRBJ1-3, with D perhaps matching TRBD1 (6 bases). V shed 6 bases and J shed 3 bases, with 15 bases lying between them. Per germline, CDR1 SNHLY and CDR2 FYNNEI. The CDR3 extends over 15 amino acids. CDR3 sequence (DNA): TGTGCCAGCAGCTTGGACAGCATCCTTGGAAACACCATATATTTT. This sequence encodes CASSLDSILGNTIYF.

The CDR3 sequence is CASSLWRDQETQYF. CDR3 in DNA: TGTGCCAGCAGCCTTTGGCGGGACCAAGAGACCCAGTACTTC. The V gene is TRBV3-1 (or the pseudogene TRBV3-2), the J gene TRBJ2-5; D might be TRBD2 (5 bases). This CDR3 is 14 amino acids long. Between the trimmed V and J ends, which lost 4 bases and 0 bases, there was a span of 9 bases. Per the germline V gene, CDR1 is LGHDT and CDR2 is YNNKEL (reference sequence).

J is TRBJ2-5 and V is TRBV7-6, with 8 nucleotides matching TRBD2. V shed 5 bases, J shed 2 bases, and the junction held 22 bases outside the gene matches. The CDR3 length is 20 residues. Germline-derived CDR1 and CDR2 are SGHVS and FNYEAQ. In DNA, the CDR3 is TGTGCCAGCAGCCCCCGCGGTAGCGGGATTTCCCACCTTCGACAAGAGACCCAGTACTTC. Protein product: CASSPRGSGISHLRQETQYF. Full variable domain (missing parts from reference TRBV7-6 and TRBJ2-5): GAGVSQSPRYKVTKRGQDVALRCDPISGHVSLYWYRQALGQGPEFLTYFNYEAQQDKSGLPNDRFSAERPEGSISTLTIQRTEQRDSAMYRCASSPRGSGISHLRQETQYFGPGTRLLVL.

CDR3 amino acids: CASSLRDEQYF. In DNA form, the CDR3 reads TGTGCCAGCAGCTTAAGGGACGAGCAGTACTTC. V gene TRBV7-8 combines with J gene TRBJ2-7; D remains unclear. Germline V gene sequence: CDR1 SGHVS, CDR2 FQNEAQ. The CDR3 loop spans 11 amino acids. Trimming removed 2 bases from V and 5 bases from J, with 4 bases in between.

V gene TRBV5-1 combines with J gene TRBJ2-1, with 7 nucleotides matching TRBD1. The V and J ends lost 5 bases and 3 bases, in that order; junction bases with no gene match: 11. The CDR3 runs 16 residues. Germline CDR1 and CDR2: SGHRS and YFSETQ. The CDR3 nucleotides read TGCGCCAGCAGAAAACAGGGGTATGGGTTCTACAATGAGCAGTTCTTC. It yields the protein CASRKQGYGFYNEQFF.

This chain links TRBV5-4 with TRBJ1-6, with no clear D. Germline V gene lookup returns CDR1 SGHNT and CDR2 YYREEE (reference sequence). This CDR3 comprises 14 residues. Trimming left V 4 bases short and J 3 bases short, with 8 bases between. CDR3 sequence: CASSARDYNSPLHF. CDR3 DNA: TGTGCCAGCAGCGCCCGGGACTATAATTCACCCCTCCACTTT.

This CDR3 is CASSNVQETQYF. DNA of the CDR3: TGCGCCAGCAGCAACGTACAAGAGACCCAGTACTTC. The chain uses TRBV5-1 and TRBJ2-5; D is unclear. The germline CDR1 and CDR2 sequences are SGHRS and YFSETQ. CDR3 length: 12 amino acids. The V gene lost 4 bases and the J gene lost 2 bases, with 6 bases spanning the gap. Full variable domain (rest looked up from reference TRBV5-1 and TRBJ2-5): KAGVTQTPRYLIKTRGQQVTLSCSPISGHRSVSWYQQTPGQGLQFLFEYFSETQRNKGNFPGRFSGRQFSNSRSEMNVSTLELGDSALYLCASSNVQETQYFGPGTRLLVL.

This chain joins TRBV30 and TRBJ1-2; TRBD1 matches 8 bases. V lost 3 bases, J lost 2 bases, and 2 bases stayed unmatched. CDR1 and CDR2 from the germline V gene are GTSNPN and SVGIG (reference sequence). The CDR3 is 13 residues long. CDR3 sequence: CAWRNRGNYGYTF. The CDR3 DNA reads TGTGCCTGGAGGAACAGGGGGAACTATGGCTACACCTTC. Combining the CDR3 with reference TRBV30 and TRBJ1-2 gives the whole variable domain SQTIHQWPATLVQPVGSPLSLECTVEGTSNPNLYWYRQAAGRGLQLLFYSVGIGQISSEVPQNLSASRPQDRQFILSSKKLLLSDSGFYLCAWRNRGNYGYTFGSGTRLTVV.

CDR3 region: CASSQVIGETQYF. CDR3 DNA: TGCGCCAGCAGCCAGGTTATCGGGGAGACCCAGTACTTC. V and J are TRBV4-1 and TRBJ2-5; D is unresolved. Germline assignment: CDR1 MGHRA and CDR2 YSYEKL. The CDR3 has 13 residues. V dropped 3 bases and J dropped 5 bases, with 10 bases sitting between them.

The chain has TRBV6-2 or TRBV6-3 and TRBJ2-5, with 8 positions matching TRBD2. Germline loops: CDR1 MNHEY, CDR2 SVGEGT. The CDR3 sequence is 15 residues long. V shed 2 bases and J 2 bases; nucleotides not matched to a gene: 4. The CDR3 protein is CASSYRGGPQETQYF. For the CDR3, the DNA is TGTGCCAGCAGTTACCGCGGGGGGCCACAAGAGACCCAGTACTTC.

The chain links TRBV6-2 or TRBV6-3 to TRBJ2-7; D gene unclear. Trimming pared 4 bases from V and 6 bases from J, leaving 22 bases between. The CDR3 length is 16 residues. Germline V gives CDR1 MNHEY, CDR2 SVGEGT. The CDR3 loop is CASSSTERPFLGEQYF. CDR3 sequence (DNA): TGTGCCAGCAGTTCTACCGAGCGTCCTTTCCTAGGCGAGCAGTACTTC.

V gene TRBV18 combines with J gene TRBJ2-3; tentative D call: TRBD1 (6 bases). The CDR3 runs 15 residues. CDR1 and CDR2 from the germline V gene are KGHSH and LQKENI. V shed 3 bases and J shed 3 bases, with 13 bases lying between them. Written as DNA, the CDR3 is TGTGCCAGCTCACCCGGGGCAGGGGAAACAGATACGCAGTATTTT. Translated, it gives CASSPGAGETDTQYF.

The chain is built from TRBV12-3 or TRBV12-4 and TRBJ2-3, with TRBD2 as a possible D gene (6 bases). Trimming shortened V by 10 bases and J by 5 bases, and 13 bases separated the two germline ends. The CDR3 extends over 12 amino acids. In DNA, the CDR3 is TGTGCCACTTCGCAGGGAGGAGATACGCAGTATTTT. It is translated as CATSQGGDTQYF.

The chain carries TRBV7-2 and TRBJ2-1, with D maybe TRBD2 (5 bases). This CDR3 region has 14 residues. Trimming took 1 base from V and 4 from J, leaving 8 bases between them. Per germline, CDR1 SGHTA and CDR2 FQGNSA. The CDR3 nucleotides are TGTGCCAGCAGCTTAGAACGAGGGTACAATGAGCAGTTCTTC. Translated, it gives CASSLERGYNEQFF. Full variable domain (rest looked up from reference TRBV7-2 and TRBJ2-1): GAGVSQSPSNKVTEKGKDVELRCDPISGHTALYWYRQSLGQGLEFLIYFQGNSAPDKSGLPSDRFSAERTGGSVSTLTIQRTQQEDSAVYLCASSLERGYNEQFFGPGTRLTVL.

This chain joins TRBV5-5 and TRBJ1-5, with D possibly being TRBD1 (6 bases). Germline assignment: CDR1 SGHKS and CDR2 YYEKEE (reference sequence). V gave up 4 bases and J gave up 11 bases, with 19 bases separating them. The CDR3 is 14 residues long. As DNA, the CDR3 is TGTGCCAGCAGCCCCCAGGGGTCCGGGGGGACCCAGCATTTT. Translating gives CASSPQGSGGTQHF.

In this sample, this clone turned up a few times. The CDR3 region is CASTSGRISYEQYF. The CDR3 DNA follows: TGTGCCAGCACCTCCGGGCGGATCTCCTACGAGCAGTACTTC. The chain uses TRBV6-5 and TRBJ2-7; D call uncertain. From germline, CDR1 is MNHEY and CDR2 SVGAGI. The germline V and J ends were trimmed by 7 bases and 0 bases, with 13 bases remaining between them. The CDR3 has 14 residues.

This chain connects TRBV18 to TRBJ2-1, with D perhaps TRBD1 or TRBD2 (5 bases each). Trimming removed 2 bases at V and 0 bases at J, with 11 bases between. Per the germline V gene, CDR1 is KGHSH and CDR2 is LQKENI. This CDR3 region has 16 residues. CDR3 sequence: CASSPNGAGSYNEQFF. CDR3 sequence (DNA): TGTGCCAGCTCACCAAACGGGGCGGGCTCCTACAATGAGCAGTTCTTC.

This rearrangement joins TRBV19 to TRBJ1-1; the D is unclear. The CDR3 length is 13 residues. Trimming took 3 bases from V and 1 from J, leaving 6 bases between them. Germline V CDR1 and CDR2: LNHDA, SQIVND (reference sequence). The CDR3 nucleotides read TGTGCCAGTAGTATGTCCAGGAACACTGAAGCTTTCTTT. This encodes CASSMSRNTEAFF. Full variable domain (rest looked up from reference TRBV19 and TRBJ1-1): DGGITQSPKYLFRKEGQNVTLSCEQNLNHDAMYWYRQDPGQGLRLIYYSQIVNDFQKGDIAEGYSVSREKKESFPLTVTSAQKNPTAFYLCASSMSRNTEAFFGQGTRLTVV.

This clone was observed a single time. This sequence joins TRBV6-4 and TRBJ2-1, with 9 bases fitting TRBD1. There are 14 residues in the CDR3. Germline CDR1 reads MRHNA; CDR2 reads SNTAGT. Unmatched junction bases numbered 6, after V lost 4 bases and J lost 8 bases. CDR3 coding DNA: TGTGCCAGCAGTGCCGGGACAGGGAGCGATGAGCAGTTCTTC. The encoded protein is CASSAGTGSDEQFF.

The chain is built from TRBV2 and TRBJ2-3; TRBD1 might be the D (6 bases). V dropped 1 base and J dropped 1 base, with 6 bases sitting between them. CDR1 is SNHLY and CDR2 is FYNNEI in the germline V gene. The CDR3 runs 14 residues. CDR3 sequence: CASSEGTGTDTQYF. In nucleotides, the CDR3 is TGTGCCAGCAGTGAAGGGACAGGCACAGATACGCAGTATTTT.

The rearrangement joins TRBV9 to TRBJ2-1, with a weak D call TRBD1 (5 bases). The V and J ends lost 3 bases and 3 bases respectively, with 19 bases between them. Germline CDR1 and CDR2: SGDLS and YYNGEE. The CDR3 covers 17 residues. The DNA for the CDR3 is TGTGCCAGCAGCGCCGTAGAAAGGACAACCCACTACAATGAGCAGTTCTTC. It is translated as CASSAVERTTHYNEQFF.

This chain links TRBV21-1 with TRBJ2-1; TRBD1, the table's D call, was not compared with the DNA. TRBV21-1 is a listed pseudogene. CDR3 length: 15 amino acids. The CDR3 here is CASRGRFPRYNEQFF. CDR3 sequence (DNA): TGTGCCAGTAGGGGCCGATTCCCCCGATACAATGAGCAGTTCTTC.

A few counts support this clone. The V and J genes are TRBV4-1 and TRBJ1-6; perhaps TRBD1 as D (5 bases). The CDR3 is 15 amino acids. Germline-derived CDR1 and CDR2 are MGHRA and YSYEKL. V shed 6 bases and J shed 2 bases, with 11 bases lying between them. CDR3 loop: CASRRRGAYNSPLHF. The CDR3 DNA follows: TGCGCCAGCAGGAGGAGGGGCGCCTATAATTCACCCCTCCACTTT.

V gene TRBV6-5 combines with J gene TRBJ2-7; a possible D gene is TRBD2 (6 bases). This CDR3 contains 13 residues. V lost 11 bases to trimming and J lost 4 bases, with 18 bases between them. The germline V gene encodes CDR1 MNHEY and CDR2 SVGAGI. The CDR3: CAVGLAPGYEQYF. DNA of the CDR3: TGTGCCGTAGGGCTAGCGCCCGGGTACGAGCAGTACTTC.

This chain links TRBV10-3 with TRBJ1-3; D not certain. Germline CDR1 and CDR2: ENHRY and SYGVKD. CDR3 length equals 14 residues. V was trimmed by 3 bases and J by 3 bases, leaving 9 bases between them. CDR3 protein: CAISDKTGGNTIYF. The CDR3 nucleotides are TGTGCCATCAGTGATAAGACCGGTGGAAACACCATATATTTT.

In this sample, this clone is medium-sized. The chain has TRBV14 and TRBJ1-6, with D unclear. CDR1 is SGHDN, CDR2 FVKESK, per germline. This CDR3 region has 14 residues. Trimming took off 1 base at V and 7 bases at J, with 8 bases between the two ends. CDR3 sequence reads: CASSQGRHNSPLHF. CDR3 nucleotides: TGTGCCAGCAGCCAAGGAAGACACAATTCACCCCTCCACTTT. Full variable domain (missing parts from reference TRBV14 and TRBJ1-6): EAGVTQFPSHSVIEKGQTVTLRCDPISGHDNLYWYRRVMGKEIKFLLHFVKESKQDESGMPNNRFLAERTGGTYSTLKVQPAELEDSGVYFCASSQGRHNSPLHFGNGTRLTVT.

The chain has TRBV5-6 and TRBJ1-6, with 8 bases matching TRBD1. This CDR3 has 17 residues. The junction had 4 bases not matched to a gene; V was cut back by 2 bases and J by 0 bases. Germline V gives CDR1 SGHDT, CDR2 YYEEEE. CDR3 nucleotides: TGTGCCAGCAGCTTTTTCGGGACAGGCTCCTATAATTCACCCCTCCACTTT. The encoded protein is CASSFFGTGSYNSPLHF. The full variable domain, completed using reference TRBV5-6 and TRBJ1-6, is DAGVTQSPTHLIKTRGQQVTLRCSPKSGHDTVSWYQQALGQGPQFIFQYYEEEERQRGNFPDRFSGHQFPNYSSELNVNALLLGDSALYLCASSFFGTGSYNSPLHFGNGTRLTVT.